This T cell receptor (beta chain) was sequenced for a study of blood T cell repertoires in COVID-19. Study overall: In each case, the material was cDNA or gDNA derived from T cells, B-cell-depleted T cells, or PBMCs.

Original methodology: By means of reference gene primer amplification, nucleated cell counts were estimated. Generated by immunoSEQ multiplex PCR, the TCRdb table keeps only in-frame clones and is missing some. The V and J calls and clone size were taken over from that table, and D and trimming were inferred from the DNA. There are approximately 250,000 clones in the sample; around 80% occur only once, and about 15% lies in the top ten. Each participant's cohort was designated according to participant-reported clinical history. Two negative PCRs, clearance, or symptom resolution were required of recovered Cohort 3 donors. CDR1 is MDHEN, CDR2 SYDVKM, per germline. V shed 5 bases, J shed 0 bases, and the junction held 14 bases outside the gene matches. The CDR3 sequence is 20 residues long.

The clonotype originates from a man in his forties or fifties who had recovered from COVID-19. Sequences were obtained from PBMCs or T cells enriched from blood (not recorded which). The V call is TRBV28, the J call TRBJ2-6; TRBD1 aligns across 9 bases. The CDR3 DNA is TGTGCCAGCAGTCACAAGGGGGGCGGGACAGGGCCCTCTGGGGCCAACGTCCTGACTTTC. It translates to CASSHKGGGTGPSGANVLTF.